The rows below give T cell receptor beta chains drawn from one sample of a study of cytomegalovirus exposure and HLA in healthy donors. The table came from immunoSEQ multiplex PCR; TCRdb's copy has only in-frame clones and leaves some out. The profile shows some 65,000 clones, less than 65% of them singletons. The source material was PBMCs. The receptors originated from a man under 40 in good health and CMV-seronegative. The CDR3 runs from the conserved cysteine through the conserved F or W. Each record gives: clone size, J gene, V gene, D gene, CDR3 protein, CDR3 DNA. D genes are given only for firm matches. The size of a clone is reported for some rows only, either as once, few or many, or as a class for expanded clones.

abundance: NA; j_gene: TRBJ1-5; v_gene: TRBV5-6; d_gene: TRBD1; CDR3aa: CASSDGQGENQPQHF; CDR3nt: TGTGCCAGCAGCGATGGACAGGGGGAGAATCAGCCCCAGCATTTT
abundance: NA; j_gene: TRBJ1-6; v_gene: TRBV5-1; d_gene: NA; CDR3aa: CASSLDGGDLSLHF; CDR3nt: TGCGCCAGCAGCTTGGACGGAGGTGATCTGTCCCTCCACTTT
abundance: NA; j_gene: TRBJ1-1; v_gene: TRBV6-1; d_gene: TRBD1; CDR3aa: CASRAIGQGTEAFF; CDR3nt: TGTGCCAGCAGAGCGATCGGACAGGGCACTGAAGCTTTCTTT
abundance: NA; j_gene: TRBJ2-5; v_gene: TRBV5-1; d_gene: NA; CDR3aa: CASSFLQGRGETQYF; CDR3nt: TGCGCCAGCAGCTTCCTTCAGGGGAGGGGAGAGACCCAGTACTTC
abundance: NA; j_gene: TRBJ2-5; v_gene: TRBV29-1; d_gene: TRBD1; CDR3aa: CSADREQETQYF; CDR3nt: TGCAGCGCGGACAGGGAACAAGAGACCCAGTACTTC
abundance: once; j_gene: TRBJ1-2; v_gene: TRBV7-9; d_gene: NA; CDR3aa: CASIPTPRGTPYGYTF; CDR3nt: TGTGCCAGCATCCCGACCCCGCGGGGAACCCCCTATGGCTACACCTTC
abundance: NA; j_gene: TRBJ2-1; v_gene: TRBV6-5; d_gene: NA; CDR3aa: CASSYSSNPRYNEQFF; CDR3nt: TGTGCCAGCAGTTACTCTTCTAACCCGAGGTACAATGAGCAGTTCTTC
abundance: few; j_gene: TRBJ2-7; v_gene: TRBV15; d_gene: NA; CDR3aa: CATSRDQGYEQYF; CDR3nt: TGTGCCACCAGCAGAGATCAGGGCTACGAGCAGTACTTC
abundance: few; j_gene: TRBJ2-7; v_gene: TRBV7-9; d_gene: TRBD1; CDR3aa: CASSLVTGGVGYEQYF; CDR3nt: TGTGCCAGCAGCTTAGTGACAGGGGGGGTCGGGTACGAGCAGTACTTC
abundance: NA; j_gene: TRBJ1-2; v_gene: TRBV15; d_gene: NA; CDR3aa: CATSREGVSYGYTF; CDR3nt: TGTGCCACCAGCAGAGAAGGAGTCTCCTATGGCTACACCTTC
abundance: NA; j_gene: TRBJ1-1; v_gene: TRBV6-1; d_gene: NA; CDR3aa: CASSENRASSEAFF; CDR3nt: TGTGCCAGCAGTGAAAACAGGGCCTCCTCTGAAGCTTTCTTT
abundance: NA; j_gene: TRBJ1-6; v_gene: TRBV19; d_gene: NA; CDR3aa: CASSKQGLNNSPLHF; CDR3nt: TGTGCCAGTAGTAAGCAGGGGTTAAATAATTCACCCCTCCACTTT
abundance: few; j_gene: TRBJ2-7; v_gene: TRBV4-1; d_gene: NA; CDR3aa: CASSHGPSAAYEQYF; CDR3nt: TGCGCCAGCAGCCACGGTCCTAGCGCGGCATACGAGCAGTACTTC
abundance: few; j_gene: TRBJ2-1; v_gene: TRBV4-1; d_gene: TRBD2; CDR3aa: CASSQRLAPYNEQFF; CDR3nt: TGCGCCAGCAGCCAAAGACTAGCGCCCTACAATGAGCAGTTCTTC
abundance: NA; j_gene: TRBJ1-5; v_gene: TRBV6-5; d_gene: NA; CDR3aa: CASSYSMSNQPQHF; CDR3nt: TGTGCCAGCAGTTACTCGATGAGTAATCAGCCCCAGCATTTT
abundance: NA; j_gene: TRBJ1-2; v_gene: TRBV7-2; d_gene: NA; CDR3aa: CASQGASHYGYTF; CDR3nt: TGTGCCAGCCAAGGGGCCTCTCACTATGGCTACACCTTC
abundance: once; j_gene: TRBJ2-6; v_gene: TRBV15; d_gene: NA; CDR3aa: CATSLRSSGANVLTF; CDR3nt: TGTGCCACCAGCCTCAGAAGCTCTGGGGCCAACGTCCTGACTTTC
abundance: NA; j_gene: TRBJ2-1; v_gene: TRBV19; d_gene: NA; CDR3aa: CASSIVRGVQFF; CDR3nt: TGTGCCAGTAGTATAGTCCGGGGAGTGCAGTTCTTC
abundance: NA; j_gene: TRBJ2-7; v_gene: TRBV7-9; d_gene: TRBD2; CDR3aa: CASSPPAAGAYEQYF; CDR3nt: TGTGCCAGCAGCCCCCCGGCAGCGGGGGCCTACGAGCAGTACTTC
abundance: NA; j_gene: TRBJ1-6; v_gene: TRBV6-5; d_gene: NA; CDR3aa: CASSAQGGVSPLHF; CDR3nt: TGTGCCAGCAGCGCCCAGGGTGGAGTCTCACCCCTCCACTTT
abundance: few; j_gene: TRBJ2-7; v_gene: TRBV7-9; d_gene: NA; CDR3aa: CASSSPYEQYF; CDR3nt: TGTGCCAGCTCCTCTCCCTACGAGCAGTACTTC
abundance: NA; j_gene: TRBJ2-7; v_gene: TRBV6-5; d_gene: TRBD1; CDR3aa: CASSSHGTGREYEQYF; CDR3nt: TGTGCCAGCAGTTCCCACGGGACAGGGAGAGAATACGAGCAGTACTTC
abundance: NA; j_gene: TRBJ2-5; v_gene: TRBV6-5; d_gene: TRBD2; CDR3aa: CASSQGLAGQETQYF; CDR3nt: TGTGCCAGCAGCCAGGGACTAGCGGGGCAAGAGACCCAGTACTTC
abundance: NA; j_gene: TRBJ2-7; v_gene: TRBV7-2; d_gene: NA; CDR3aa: CASSLERDRMAEF; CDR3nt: TGTGCCAGCAGCTTAGAGCGGGACAGGATGGCGGAGTTC
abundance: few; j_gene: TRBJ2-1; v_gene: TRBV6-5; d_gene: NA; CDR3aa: CASSYSGGSYNEQFF; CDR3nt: TGTGCCAGCAGTTACTCGGGGGGCTCCTACAATGAGCAGTTCTTC
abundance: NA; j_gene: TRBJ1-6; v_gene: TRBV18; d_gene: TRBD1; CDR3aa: CASSPLTGEDSPLHF; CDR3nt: TGTGCCAGCTCACCACTGACAGGGGAAGACTCACCCCTCCACTTT
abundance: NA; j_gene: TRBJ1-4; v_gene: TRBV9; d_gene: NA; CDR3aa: CASSGEGREKLFF; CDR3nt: TGTGCCAGCAGCGGGGAGGGACGGGAAAAACTGTTTTTT
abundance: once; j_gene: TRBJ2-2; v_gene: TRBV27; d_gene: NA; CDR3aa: CASSSQGGELFF; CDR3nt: TGTGCCAGCAGTTCTCAGGGGGGGGAGCTGTTTTTT
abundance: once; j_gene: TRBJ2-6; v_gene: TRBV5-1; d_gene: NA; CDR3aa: CASSLGQGSGANVLTF; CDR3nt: TGCGCCAGCAGCTTGGGGCAGGGGTCTGGGGCCAACGTCCTGACTTTC
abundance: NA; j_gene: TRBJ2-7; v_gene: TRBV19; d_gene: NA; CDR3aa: CASSSTHTYEQYF; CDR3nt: TGTGCCAGTAGTAGTACCCACACCTACGAGCAGTACTTC
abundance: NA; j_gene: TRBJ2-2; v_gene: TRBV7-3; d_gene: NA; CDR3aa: CASSPITGELFF; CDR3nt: TGTGCCAGCAGCCCTATCACCGGGGAGCTGTTTTTT
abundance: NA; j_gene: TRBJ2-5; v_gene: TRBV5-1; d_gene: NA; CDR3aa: CASSSQETQYF; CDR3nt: TGCGCCAGCAGCTCACAAGAGACCCAGTACTTC
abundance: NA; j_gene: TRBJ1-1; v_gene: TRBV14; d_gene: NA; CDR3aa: CASSQLWNPGTEAFF; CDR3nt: TGTGCCAGCAGCCAACTGTGGAATCCGGGCACTGAAGCTTTCTTT